The 8 T cell receptor beta chains given below trace back to one sample, sequenced in a study of T cells in Graves' hyperthyroidism and ophthalmopathy. From RNA transcripts, TCR beta CDR3 regions were amplified. The study used the HTBI primer set for a first-round RT-PCR of the TCR CDR3. TCRdb independently ran MiXCR on the multiplex PCR reads; one entry per CDR3 protein. This sample has about 840,000 distinct CDR3 sequences, with over 35% found just once. Input material: blood. The source of these receptors is a man aged 18-30 years with Graves' hyperthyroidism.

The genes are TRBV7-9 and TRBJ1-1; D is ambiguous. From germline, CDR1 is SEHNR and CDR2 FQNEAQ (reference sequence). V was pared by 0 bases and J by 8 bases, with 16 bases between. The CDR3 covers 15 residues. In DNA, the CDR3 is TGTGCCAGCAGCTTAGCTAGCGGGAGGGCCCACGAAGCTTTCTTT. This sequence encodes CASSLASGRAHEAFF.

This clonotype was counted ten times or more. The CDR3 nucleotides read TGTGCCAGTAGTTTAGGTAACAGGAGGAGCAATCAGCCCCAGCATTTT. Protein sequence: CASSLGNRRSNQPQHF. The chain is built from TRBV19 and TRBJ1-5; possibly TRBD1 for D (5 bases). Germline CDR1 reads LNHDA; CDR2 reads SQIVND (reference sequence). The CDR3 has 16 residues. The ends were cut back, 5 bases at V and 1 base at J, with 15 bases in the middle.

This clonotype was counted many times. The chain employs TRBV7-3 and TRBJ2-6; unclear D gene. Germline V gives CDR1 SGHTA, CDR2 FQGTGA. V gave up 4 bases and J gave up 0 bases, with 16 bases separating them. The CDR3 loop spans 18 amino acids. CDR3 residues: CASSSNRHGYSGANVLTF. The CDR3 bases are TGTGCCAGCAGCTCTAACCGGCACGGATACTCTGGGGCCAACGTCCTGACTTTC.

This clonotype has more than one count but fewer than ten. The rearrangement links TRBV29-1 to TRBJ2-7; TRBD2 aligns across 11 bases. The CDR3 contains 14 residues. V was clipped by 6 bases and J by 0 bases; unmatched bases: 4. Germline values: CDR1 SQVTM, CDR2 ANQGSEA. CDR3 sequence reads: CSVGTSGYSYEQYF. CDR3 nucleotides: TGCAGCGTGGGGACTAGCGGATACTCCTACGAGCAGTACTTC.

Note on this clonotype: This clone may be a read error of a much larger clone one base away. The rearrangement joins TRBV7-2 to TRBJ1-1; 7 bases line up with TRBD1. The V gene end was trimmed by 5 bases and the J gene end by 9 bases; junction bases not matched to a gene: 9. The CDR3 consists of 13 residues. Germline loops: CDR1 SGHTA, CDR2 FQGNSA. The CDR3 DNA reads as TGTGCCAGCAGCCGGGGACAGCGCCTTAAAGCTTTCTTT. Protein product: CASSRGQRLKAFF.

With respect to this clonotype: The junction differs from germline at one of its ends, possibly a read error. The chain joins TRBV20-1 to TRBJ2-5, with D perhaps matching TRBD2 (5 bases). CDR1 is DFQATT, CDR2 SNEGSKA, per germline (reference sequence). This CDR3 is 16 amino acids long. CDR3 DNA sequence: TGCAGTGTTAGAGATCCCCATTCTACTAGAAGAGAGACCCAGTACTTC. Protein sequence: CSVRDPHSTRRETQYF.

The J gene is TRBJ2-2, the V gene TRBV7-9; D gene ambiguous. Per the germline V gene, CDR1 is SEHNR and CDR2 is FQNEAQ (reference sequence). Trimming took off 6 bases at V and 4 bases at J, with 12 bases between the two ends. CDR3 length: 14 amino acids. CDR3 nucleotide sequence: TGTGCCAGCAGTTTGGTAGGCGCCACCGGGGAGCTGTTTTTT. It is translated as CASSLVGATGELFF.

In this sample, this clonotype turned up once. CDR3 nucleotides: TGTGCCAGCAGCTTAGACGGTCAGGCTAATGAAAAACTGTTTTTT. Translation gives CASSLDGQANEKLFF. The V gene is TRBV7-2, the J gene TRBJ1-4; D is uncertain. The V and J ends lost 1 base and 3 bases respectively, with 9 bases between them. This CDR3 is 15 amino acids long. Germline lookup yields CDR1 SGHTA and CDR2 FQGNSA.